This entry features one TCR beta chain sequence. This clonotype is regarded as medium-sized (0.01 to 0.1%). The specificity of this receptor is unknown. No much larger clone exists at a distance of one base, and base qualities are not known. The data were obtained in a study of immune heterogeneity within non-small cell lung tumors (dated by TCRdb to 2017 to 2018). Context from the whole study: By histology, several squamous cell carcinomas, fewer than twelve non-squamous carcinomas and 1 tumor not otherwise specified were included. Whole-exome sequencing, RNA-seq and TCR beta repertoire sequencing were combined for multiple spatially distinct regions from each NSCLC tumor so that intratumoral immune heterogeneity could be examined. Transcriptome data were available for just approximately 44 loci from approximately twelve patients, whereas TCR repertoire analysis spanned under 60 tumor loci from 15 or so patients. Neoantigen binding to each patient's HLA alleles was predicted with netMHCpan-3.0 for mutant peptides of 8 to 11 amino acids.

Paper-wide results and their limitations: Individual patients mostly had different high-frequency TCR beta clonotypes. A statistically significant but moderate positive correlation (R around 0.3) was observed between local T-cell repertoire clonality and local tumor mutational burden. Identical dominant CDR3B clonotypes recurred across loci within a patient, yet different tumor locations also harbored unique high-frequency clones.

Genomic DNA extracted from bulk tumor tissue served as TCR template, with 600 to 700 ng gDNA amplified per sample. Multiple biopsies per primary tumor were taken during surgery, spaced as far apart as possible within the tumor mass. Patients in the study cohort, which was described as untreated, were newly diagnosed NSCLC cases going through curative surgery. The samples came from 15 patients with newly diagnosed non-small cell lung cancer who were having surgery intended to be curative. Resected tumor masses were reviewed by two independent pathologists. Only high-quality DNA and RNA samples were carried forward to sequencing. The TCR beta CDR3 region was amplified with a multiplex PCR system whose first round of around 11 cycles used 32 V-gene forward primers and 13 J-gene reverse primers. The first PCR round was done with a QIAGEN Multiplex PCR Kit, and the primer sequences were filed in Chinese patent CN105087789A. A second PCR round added Illumina universal primers using the Phusion High-Fidelity PCR Kit. Sequencing of the TCR libraries was done on the Illumina HiSeq X Ten platform in paired-end mode with a 151 bp read length. The original pipeline was this. Reads lacking multiplex PCR primers were removed with Cutadapt, read pairs were merged with PEAR, and CDR3 regions were called with MiXCR default settings. Repertoire diversity was assessed by Shannon entropy, and clonality was calculated as one minus the Shannon entropy divided by the ln of the count of productive unique sequences. Clonotypes present at frequencies of at least 0.5% were defined as dominant or high-frequency T-cell clones. TCRdb reprocessing: public reads trimmed at Q25 with fastp, clones called with MiXCR, in-frame beta chains kept. Rows matching on CDR3 protein sequence are summarized as one entry with the most common DNA and genes. Clone size and V and J calls follow TCRdb, not the original study. The sample contains 1,500 to 2,500 distinct CDR3 sequences, under 35% of them found a single time. The ten biggest clones cover approximately 26% of the sample.

The germline ends are 7 bases apart after V is trimmed by 10 bases and J by 2 bases. The CDR3 numbers 11 residues from cysteine through phenylalanine. CDR3 DNA is the only sequence kept; it has 33 bases, read in frame from the first base. Rearrangement joined TRBV12-3 or TRBV12-4 to TRBJ2-3, with no reliable assignment of the D segment. Material: lung tumor tissue. This receptor was taken from a man in his 60s with non-small cell lung cancer. The CDR3 has the sequence CAIGLTDTQYF. The DNA sequence follows: TGTGCCATCGGCCTCACAGATACGCAGTATTTT.